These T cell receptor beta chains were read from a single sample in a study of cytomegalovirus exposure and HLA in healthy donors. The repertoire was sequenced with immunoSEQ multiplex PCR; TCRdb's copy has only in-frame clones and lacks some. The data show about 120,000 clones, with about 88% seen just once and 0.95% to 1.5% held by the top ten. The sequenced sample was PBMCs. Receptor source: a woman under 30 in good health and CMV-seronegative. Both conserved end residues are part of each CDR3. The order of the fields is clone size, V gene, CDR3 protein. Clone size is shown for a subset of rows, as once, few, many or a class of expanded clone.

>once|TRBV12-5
CATWGQTPEAFF
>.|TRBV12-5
CASGLIRDRDLVNSGNTIYF
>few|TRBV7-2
CASSLAPGQTEQYF
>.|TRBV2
CASSEKGLAGGDYNEQFF
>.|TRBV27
CASSSTRQGRETQYF
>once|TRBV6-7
CASSYLGWRAKNIQYF
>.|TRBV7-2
CASSYQGGQNTEAFF
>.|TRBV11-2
CASSLEAGGPETQYF
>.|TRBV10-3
CAISRGQEDYGYTF
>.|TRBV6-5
CASSYSGAYEQYF
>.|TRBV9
CASNRLAERGTQYF
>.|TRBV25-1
CASSELGTGYSPLHF
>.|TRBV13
CASSFGQGNTIYF
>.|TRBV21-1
CASSKTRRLAGEVMVDRSSYEQYF
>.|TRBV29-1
CSVPYADNRLEAFF